This T cell receptor beta chain stems from a study of cytomegalovirus exposure and HLA in healthy donors. Study background: In terms of ancestry, the Caucasian-associated cluster contained roughly 81% of the roughly 400 genotyped donors.

The PCR used 60 Vbeta and 13 Jbeta primers. Clones were read by immunoSEQ multiplex PCR, and TCRdb kept only the in-frame ones, dropping some. This sample has about 140,000 clones; 75% to 85% occur once, and the top ten carry 2% to 2.5%. This CDR3 has 16 residues. V dropped 0 bases and J dropped 3 bases, with 15 bases sitting between them. Germline loops: CDR1 SGHAT, CDR2 FQDESV (reference sequence). The study, taken as a whole, reports: Most of the CMV-associated TCR beta chains (in a later analysis) appeared to be HLA-restricted. Within an earlier analysis, most TCR beta V segments proved productive either about 87% or about 30% of the time. The authors judged a highly shared variant cluster likely a sequencing artifact.

A remark on this clone: Its antigen remains unknown.

This clonotype originated in a man between 45 and 60 years old in good health and CMV-seronegative. The sequencing input was PBMCs. The chain uses TRBV11-1 and TRBJ2-7; tentatively, D is TRBD1 (6 bases). The CDR3 region has the DNA TGTGCCAGCAGCTTAGCGCGACAGGTAGAACACTACGAGCAGTACTTC. This encodes CASSLARQVEHYEQYF.